A selection of T cell receptor beta chains follows, all from one sample in a study of T cells after yellow fever vaccination. TCRdb used MiXCR to reprocess the 5' RACE reads, holding one entry per CDR3 protein. This repertoire shows 300,000 to 350,000 distinct CDR3 sequences, almost 4% found once; its top ten account for 24%. The material sequenced was PBMCs, taken 5 days after the yellow fever booster vaccination. These receptors came from a man aged 18 to 30 who received the YFV17D yellow fever vaccine. Both conserved end residues are part of each CDR3. Each record gives: J gene, V gene, clone size, D gene, CDR3 DNA, CDR3 protein. D genes are given only for firm matches. A clone size is listed for some rows: how often the clone was seen (once, few, many), or a class if it is expanded.

j_gene: TRBJ2-7
v_gene: TRBV5-1
abundance: NA
d_gene: NA
CDR3nt: TGCGCCAGCAGCTTGGCCAGGCTCCACGAGCAGTACTTC
CDR3aa: CASSLARLHEQYF

j_gene: TRBJ1-4
v_gene: TRBV5-1
abundance: NA
d_gene: TRBD1
CDR3nt: TGCGCCAGCAGCACTCAGGGGGCGAGGGATGAAAAACTGTTTTTT
CDR3aa: CASSTQGARDEKLFF

j_gene: TRBJ1-5
v_gene: TRBV7-3
abundance: NA
d_gene: TRBD1
CDR3nt: TGTGCCATCTCCAGGGACAGGGTTAATCAGCCCCAGCATTTT
CDR3aa: CAISRDRVNQPQHF

j_gene: TRBJ1-3
v_gene: TRBV7-9
abundance: many
d_gene: NA
CDR3nt: TGTGCCAGCAACAGCGTCCTCTCTGGAAACACCATATATTTT
CDR3aa: CASNSVLSGNTIYF

j_gene: TRBJ2-7
v_gene: TRBV20-1
abundance: NA
d_gene: TRBD2
CDR3nt: TGCAGTGCTAGAGACGGGGGGGCAAGGGACGAGCAGTACTTC
CDR3aa: CSARDGGARDEQYF

j_gene: TRBJ2-5
v_gene: TRBV7-8
abundance: few
d_gene: TRBD2
CDR3nt: TGTGCCAGCAGCCGGACTAGCGAGACCCAGTACTTC
CDR3aa: CASSRTSETQYF

j_gene: TRBJ1-2
v_gene: TRBV7-9
abundance: many
d_gene: TRBD1
CDR3nt: TGTGCCAGCAGCCCACCGGGACAGGTCAACTTGGGCTACACCTTC
CDR3aa: CASSPPGQVNLGYTF

j_gene: TRBJ1-5
v_gene: TRBV7-2
abundance: many
d_gene: NA
CDR3nt: TGTGCCAGCAGCCCGACCTGGGCAGGGGTTCAGCCCCAGCATTTT
CDR3aa: CASSPTWAGVQPQHF

j_gene: TRBJ2-1
v_gene: TRBV4-1
abundance: many
d_gene: TRBD1
CDR3nt: TGCGCCAGCAGCCAATTTCCGGGACAGAGGAATGAGCAGTTCTTC
CDR3aa: CASSQFPGQRNEQFF

j_gene: TRBJ2-2
v_gene: TRBV7-6
abundance: many
d_gene: TRBD2
CDR3nt: TGTGCCAGCACCCTTAGCGGGGGCCTGAACACCGGGGAGCTGTTTTTT
CDR3aa: CASTLSGGLNTGELFF

j_gene: TRBJ1-5
v_gene: TRBV6-2/TRBV6-3
abundance: NA
d_gene: TRBD1
CDR3nt: TGTGCCAGCAGTCCCCTGGACAGGGACGGTCAGCCCCAGCATTTT
CDR3aa: CASSPLDRDGQPQHF

j_gene: TRBJ2-1
v_gene: TRBV5-1
abundance: many
d_gene: TRBD1
CDR3nt: TGCGCCAGCAGCTTGGCTGCAGGGGGTTTTGGGAATGAGCAGTTCTTC
CDR3aa: CASSLAAGGFGNEQFF

j_gene: TRBJ2-3
v_gene: TRBV5-1
abundance: many
d_gene: NA
CDR3nt: TGCGCCAGCAGCCCACGAGAGTTCGGTAGCACAGATACGCAGTATTTT
CDR3aa: CASSPREFGSTDTQYF

j_gene: TRBJ2-1
v_gene: TRBV4-3
abundance: many
d_gene: NA
CDR3nt: TGCGCCAGCAGCCCAGCCACCGGGACTGCCGGTTACAATGAGCAGTTCTTC
CDR3aa: CASSPATGTAGYNEQFF

j_gene: TRBJ2-3
v_gene: TRBV15
abundance: many
d_gene: NA
CDR3nt: TGTGCCACCAGCAGAGATCGAGAACTAGCTAGGAATACGCAGTATTTT
CDR3aa: CATSRDRELARNTQYF

j_gene: TRBJ1-2
v_gene: TRBV20-1
abundance: few
d_gene: NA
CDR3nt: TGCAGTGCTAGAGGGGTTTACAACTATGGCTACACCTTC
CDR3aa: CSARGVYNYGYTF

j_gene: TRBJ1-1
v_gene: TRBV7-9
abundance: many
d_gene: NA
CDR3nt: TGTGCCAGCAGCCTCCTGGGACAGAACACTGAAGCTTTCTTT
CDR3aa: CASSLLGQNTEAFF

j_gene: TRBJ1-2
v_gene: TRBV5-1
abundance: NA
d_gene: TRBD1
CDR3nt: TGCGCCAGCAGCGCCCTACCGTCAGAGGGACAGGGATGGTATGGCTACACCTTC
CDR3aa: CASSALPSEGQGWYGYTF

j_gene: TRBJ2-6
v_gene: TRBV6-5
abundance: many
d_gene: TRBD1
CDR3nt: TGTGCCAGCAGCCCCGGGACAGCCCCTGGGGCCAACGTCCTGACTTTC
CDR3aa: CASSPGTAPGANVLTF

j_gene: TRBJ2-5
v_gene: TRBV20-1
abundance: many
d_gene: NA
CDR3nt: TGCAGTGCCTCGGAGGGGGTACAAGAGACCCAGTACTTC
CDR3aa: CSASEGVQETQYF

j_gene: TRBJ2-3
v_gene: TRBV5-1
abundance: many
d_gene: TRBD2
CDR3nt: TGTGCCAGCAGCGGCGGGGGGACCAGCACAGATACGCAGTATTTT
CDR3aa: CASSGGGTSTDTQYF

j_gene: TRBJ2-7
v_gene: TRBV10-2
abundance: many
d_gene: NA
CDR3nt: TGCGCCAGCAGTGAGTCGTGGGGCCCCTACGAGCAGTACTTC
CDR3aa: CASSESWGPYEQYF

j_gene: TRBJ1-5
v_gene: TRBV7-2
abundance: few
d_gene: NA
CDR3nt: TGTGCCAGCAGCTTAATGCAGGGTCTGTTGCAGCCCCAGCATTTT
CDR3aa: CASSLMQGLLQPQHF

j_gene: TRBJ2-2
v_gene: TRBV12-3/TRBV12-4
abundance: few
d_gene: TRBD2
CDR3nt: TGTGCCAGCAGCCCGCGGAGGAGCGGGGGCCGGACTCATCTCACCAACACCGGGGAGCTGTTTTTT
CDR3aa: CASSPRRSGGRTHLTNTGELFF

j_gene: TRBJ2-2
v_gene: TRBV11-1
abundance: few
d_gene: TRBD1
CDR3nt: TGTGCCAGCAGCTTAGGGACAGGAGTCGGGGAGCTGTTTTTT
CDR3aa: CASSLGTGVGELFF

j_gene: TRBJ2-3
v_gene: TRBV2
abundance: few
d_gene: NA
CDR3nt: TGTGCCAGCGGCGGCTTTGGGGCGCTAACTACCACAGATACGCAGTATTTT
CDR3aa: CASGGFGALTTTDTQYF

j_gene: TRBJ1-5
v_gene: TRBV27
abundance: few
d_gene: NA
CDR3nt: TGTGCCAGCAGTTTACAGGGTGGCAATCAGCCCCAGCATTTT
CDR3aa: CASSLQGGNQPQHF

j_gene: TRBJ1-3
v_gene: TRBV6-5
abundance: many
d_gene: NA
CDR3nt: TGTGCCAGCAGTTACGGAAACACCATATATTTT
CDR3aa: CASSYGNTIYF

j_gene: TRBJ2-3
v_gene: TRBV19
abundance: few
d_gene: NA
CDR3nt: TGTGCCAGTAGTCGACAGTTTACAGATACGCAGTATTTT
CDR3aa: CASSRQFTDTQYF

j_gene: TRBJ1-1
v_gene: TRBV12-3/TRBV12-4
abundance: many
d_gene: NA
CDR3nt: TGTGCCAGCACTCTGTCGCAGGGCCCTACTGAAGCTTTCTTT
CDR3aa: CASTLSQGPTEAFF

j_gene: TRBJ1-1
v_gene: TRBV7-9
abundance: many
d_gene: TRBD1
CDR3nt: TGTGCCAGCAGCTTACCGGGACAGGGGTATGAAGCTTTCTTT
CDR3aa: CASSLPGQGYEAFF

j_gene: TRBJ2-2
v_gene: TRBV12-3/TRBV12-4
abundance: NA
d_gene: NA
CDR3nt: TGTGCCAGCAGTGGCACAGGGTCGGCCGGGGAGCTGTTTTTT
CDR3aa: CASSGTGSAGELFF

j_gene: TRBJ2-3
v_gene: TRBV7-2
abundance: many
d_gene: NA
CDR3nt: TGTGCCAGCAGCCATGGAGGGGGCACAGATACGCAGTATTTT
CDR3aa: CASSHGGGTDTQYF

j_gene: TRBJ1-5
v_gene: TRBV28
abundance: NA
d_gene: NA
CDR3nt: TGTGCCAGCAGGCCCCATCTTGCAGGGTCCAATCAGCCCCAGCATTTT
CDR3aa: CASRPHLAGSNQPQHF

j_gene: TRBJ1-1
v_gene: TRBV5-1
abundance: many
d_gene: TRBD1
CDR3nt: TGCGCCAGCGGGGAAAGGGGGCTACGGGGGACTGAAGCTTTCTTT
CDR3aa: CASGERGLRGTEAFF

j_gene: TRBJ2-3
v_gene: TRBV3-1
abundance: many
d_gene: TRBD2
CDR3nt: TGTGCCAGCAGCGACTGGGGACTAGCCCAAACAGATACGCAGTATTTT
CDR3aa: CASSDWGLAQTDTQYF

j_gene: TRBJ1-1
v_gene: TRBV12-5
abundance: NA
d_gene: NA
CDR3nt: TGTGCTAGTGGTTTGACGGGAGCTGAAGCTTTCTTT
CDR3aa: CASGLTGAEAFF

j_gene: TRBJ1-1
v_gene: TRBV20-1
abundance: many
d_gene: NA
CDR3nt: TGCAGTGCTAGCTCCTCGGGCCGGAACACTGAAGCTTTCTTT
CDR3aa: CSASSSGRNTEAFF

j_gene: TRBJ2-5
v_gene: TRBV7-6
abundance: few
d_gene: TRBD1
CDR3nt: TGTGCCAGCAGCTTAGCCGGGACAGGGACAGAGACCCAGTACTTC
CDR3aa: CASSLAGTGTETQYF

j_gene: TRBJ2-7
v_gene: TRBV9
abundance: few
d_gene: NA
CDR3nt: TGTGCCAGCAGCCGTAGCTTAAGCGGGTCCCAGCGCGAGCAGTACTTC
CDR3aa: CASSRSLSGSQREQYF

j_gene: TRBJ1-4
v_gene: TRBV20-1
abundance: NA
d_gene: TRBD1
CDR3nt: TGCAGTGCCGACCGGACAGGGGATATAGGAAAACTGTTTTTT
CDR3aa: CSADRTGDIGKLFF

j_gene: TRBJ2-5
v_gene: TRBV5-6
abundance: few
d_gene: NA
CDR3nt: TGTGCCAGCGGAAGACCCCAAGAGACCCAGTACTTC
CDR3aa: CASGRPQETQYF

j_gene: TRBJ2-5
v_gene: TRBV7-2
abundance: NA
d_gene: TRBD1
CDR3nt: TGTGCCAGCAGCGCCTTATGGACAGGTGGATTGGAGACCCAGTACTTC
CDR3aa: CASSALWTGGLETQYF

j_gene: TRBJ2-5
v_gene: TRBV12-3/TRBV12-4
abundance: many
d_gene: NA
CDR3nt: TGTGCCAGCAGTTTAGCGCTGGGCCTCGGGGAGACCCAGTACTTC
CDR3aa: CASSLALGLGETQYF

j_gene: TRBJ2-7
v_gene: TRBV7-2
abundance: many
d_gene: NA
CDR3nt: TGTGCCAGCAGCTTTCTAAGCCCCACCTACGAGCAGTACTTC
CDR3aa: CASSFLSPTYEQYF

j_gene: TRBJ2-3
v_gene: TRBV6-1
abundance: NA
d_gene: NA
CDR3nt: TGTGCCAGCAGTGAGGGTATCGCAAATACGCAGTATTTT
CDR3aa: CASSEGIANTQYF

j_gene: TRBJ2-1
v_gene: TRBV7-2
abundance: many
d_gene: TRBD2
CDR3nt: TGTGCCAGCAGCTTAGCGACTAGCGGGGCTTTTTATGAGCAGTTCTTC
CDR3aa: CASSLATSGAFYEQFF

j_gene: TRBJ1-2
v_gene: TRBV7-2
abundance: few
d_gene: NA
CDR3nt: TGTGCCAGCAGCTTAGGCGGCGGAAGATCATATGGCTACACCTTC
CDR3aa: CASSLGGGRSYGYTF

j_gene: TRBJ2-3
v_gene: TRBV29-1
abundance: NA
d_gene: NA
CDR3nt: TGCAGCGTTGAAAGGGGCGCTTGGATGTATTTT
CDR3aa: CSVERGAWMYF

j_gene: TRBJ1-6
v_gene: TRBV6-1
abundance: few
d_gene: TRBD1
CDR3nt: TGTGCCAGCAGTGAAATGGGACAGATTTCACCCCTCCACTTT
CDR3aa: CASSEMGQISPLHF

j_gene: TRBJ2-5
v_gene: TRBV7-8
abundance: few
d_gene: NA
CDR3nt: TGTGCCAGCAGCACGGGGTGGGGGATAGGGGAGACCCAGTACTTC
CDR3aa: CASSTGWGIGETQYF

j_gene: TRBJ1-6
v_gene: TRBV6-5
abundance: few
d_gene: NA
CDR3nt: TGTGCCAGCAGTTCTCGGGGGCGGAGGGCCAGCTCCTATAATTCACCCCTCCACTTT
CDR3aa: CASSSRGRRASSYNSPLHF

j_gene: TRBJ1-3
v_gene: TRBV6-6
abundance: many
d_gene: TRBD1
CDR3nt: TGTGCCAGCAGTTACCGAACCTCAGGGACAGGGAGCTCAGCTGGAAACACCATATATTTT
CDR3aa: CASSYRTSGTGSSAGNTIYF

j_gene: TRBJ1-2
v_gene: TRBV5-1
abundance: many
d_gene: NA
CDR3nt: TGCGCCAGCACCCGGGACGCACTTCGCTATGGCTACACCTTC
CDR3aa: CASTRDALRYGYTF

j_gene: TRBJ2-7
v_gene: TRBV7-2
abundance: NA
d_gene: NA
CDR3nt: TGTGCCAGCAGCTTAGCGGCGGGAATGCTATCCTACGAGCAGTACTTC
CDR3aa: CASSLAAGMLSYEQYF

j_gene: TRBJ2-5
v_gene: TRBV10-2
abundance: many
d_gene: TRBD2
CDR3nt: TGCGCCAGCACCGTCGGGGGGGGAGAGACCCAGTACTTC
CDR3aa: CASTVGGGETQYF